The 10 T cell receptor beta chains presented below share a single source sample, sequenced in a study of Ad26.COV2.S vaccination and SARS-CoV-2 variants. The method was immunoSEQ multiplex PCR; TCRdb's version includes in-frame clones alone and lacks a portion of them. This sample has approximately 340,000 clones; 70% to 90% occur once, and the top ten carry 2.5% to 3.5%. Documented treatment: about 20 received Ad26.COV2.S at low or high dose, single or two shots; about 5 received placebo; per-sample allocation not given. Sample collection was performed on day 63 after the first vaccine or placebo injection. This sample comprised peripheral blood, obtained in a trial of Ad26.COV2.S vaccine versus placebo. These receptors all come from a person between 18 and 60 years old who received the Ad26.COV2.S COVID-19 vaccine or a placebo.

V and J are TRBV10-2 and TRBJ1-6; D uncertain. The germline V gene encodes CDR1 WSHSY and CDR2 SAAADI. V lost 8 bases and J 9 bases, leaving 14 bases between the germline ends. The CDR3 has 13 amino acids. The CDR3: CASGPRALSPLHF. The CDR3 coding sequence is TGCGCCAGCGGGCCGCGGGCTCTTTCACCCCTCCACTTT.

The chain is built from TRBV4-3 and TRBJ1-1; D gene unclear. Trimming left V 2 bases short and J 1 base short, with 5 bases between. CDR1 and CDR2 from the germline V gene are LGHNA and YSLEER. This CDR3 comprises 13 residues. For the CDR3, the DNA is TGCGCCAGCAGCCAAATTGAGAACACTGAAGCTTTCTTT. Protein sequence: CASSQIENTEAFF.

The chain recombines TRBV6-2 or TRBV6-3 with TRBJ2-7; 11 nucleotides agree with TRBD2. The CDR3 spans 17 residues. CDR1 and CDR2 (germline): MNHEY, SVGEGT. After removal of 0 bases from V and 4 bases from J, the junction contained 8 bases not matched to a gene. This CDR3 reads CASSYSKLAGVRYEQYF. The CDR3 DNA follows: TGTGCCAGCAGTTACTCGAAACTAGCGGGAGTACGTTACGAGCAGTACTTC.

The chain recombines TRBV9 with TRBJ2-7; 9 nucleotides align to TRBD2. V dropped 4 bases and J dropped 3; count of bases not matched to a gene: 14. Germline CDR1 is SGDLS and CDR2 is YYNGEE. This CDR3 contains 17 residues. CDR3 sequence (DNA): TGTGCCAGCAGCCCCCGGGGAAGCGGGGGGTCTTACTACGAGCAGTACTTC. Translated: CASSPRGSGGSYYEQYF.

V usage is TRBV5-6 and J usage is TRBJ1-5, with D perhaps TRBD1 (5 bases). Germline V gene sequence: CDR1 SGHDT, CDR2 YYEEEE. The CDR3 spans 13 residues. Trimming pared 3 bases from V and 2 bases from J, leaving 6 bases between. The CDR3 loop reads CASSWGGNQPQHF. CDR3 DNA sequence: TGTGCCAGCAGCTGGGGGGGCAATCAGCCCCAGCATTTT. The full variable domain, its missing parts supplied by reference TRBV5-6 and TRBJ1-5, is DAGVTQSPTHLIKTRGQQVTLRCSPKSGHDTVSWYQQALGQGPQFIFQYYEEEERQRGNFPDRFSGHQFPNYSSELNVNALLLGDSALYLCASSWGGNQPQHFGDGTRLSIL.

V gene TRBV28 combines with J gene TRBJ1-1; possible D gene TRBD1, 5 bases. The V gene's germline CDR1 is MDHEN and CDR2 SYDVKM. The CDR3 runs to 15 residues. Trimming took 3 bases from V and 4 from J, leaving 15 bases between them. The CDR3 DNA follows: TGTGCCAGCAGTTTCCGTTTGGGGGGTAGCACTGAAGCTTTCTTT. Amino acid sequence: CASSFRLGGSTEAFF.

This chain links TRBV2 with TRBJ1-3, with D hard to call. Trimming shortened V by 5 bases and J by 7 bases, and 12 bases separated the two germline ends. Germline V gene data show CDR1 as SNHLY and CDR2 as FYNNEI. The CDR3 has 13 residues. Here the CDR3 reads CASSYYPDNTIYF. The CDR3 region has the DNA TGTGCCAGCAGTTACTACCCAGACAACACCATATATTTT.

This CDR3 is CASSLTTGGGGETQYF. CDR3 DNA sequence: TGCGCCAGCAGCTTGACGACGGGCGGCGGAGGGGAGACCCAGTACTTC. The V call is TRBV5-1, the J call TRBJ2-5; a possible D gene is TRBD2 (6 bases). The CDR3 spans 16 residues. The germline V gene encodes CDR1 SGHRS and CDR2 YFSETQ. V lost 1 base, J lost 5 bases, and 18 bases lay in between.

The chain combines TRBV11-3 with TRBJ2-5; D is uncertain. The CDR3 sequence is 14 residues long. Trimming shortened V by 4 bases and J by 0 bases, and 9 bases separated the two germline ends. Germline CDR1 is SGHNT and CDR2 is YENEEA. The chain's CDR3 is CASSSGRNQETQYF. The CDR3 region has the DNA TGTGCCAGCAGCTCTGGACGGAACCAAGAGACCCAGTACTTC.

V is TRBV7-9 and J is TRBJ1-2; 12 positions agree with TRBD1. With 4 bases clipped from V and 7 bases from J, the junction kept 16 bases outside the gene matches. Germline V gene sequence: CDR1 SEHNR, CDR2 FQNEAQ (reference sequence). This CDR3 spans 18 amino acids. The CDR3 loop reads CASSWPPGQGAVESGYTF. DNA of the CDR3: TGTGCCAGCAGCTGGCCGCCGGGACAGGGGGCGGTGGAATCTGGCTACACCTTC.